The sequence of this T cell receptor (beta chain) was determined in a study of blood T cell repertoires in COVID-19. Measured with immunoSEQ multiplex PCR; TCRdb has only the in-frame clones, and not every one. The table lists 100,000 to 150,000 clones, more than 70% of them singletons, with more than 3.5% in the top ten. This CDR3 has 12 amino acids. Germline lookup yields CDR1 MDHEN and CDR2 SYDVKM. V was clipped by 6 bases and J by 0 bases, with 6 bases between them. The sequenced material came from peripheral blood. The V gene is TRBV28, the J gene TRBJ2-7; tentatively, D is TRBD1 (5 bases). The sequence derives from an older woman with acute or convalescent COVID-19. The CDR3 DNA reads TGTGCCAGCAGGGGGCCCTCCTACGAGCAGTACTTC. Residues: CASRGPSYEQYF.